What follows are 21 T cell receptor beta chains derived from one specimen sequenced in a study of blood T cell repertoires in COVID-19. Libraries were prepared by immunoSEQ multiplex PCR; TCRdb keeps only in-frame clonotypes and omits some of them. In the table there are roughly 230,000 clones, more than 65% of which are singletons. Sequenced sample: peripheral blood. These receptors originate from a man aged 45 to 65 with active or convalescent COVID-19.

V and J are TRBV4-3 and TRBJ1-2; weak D call: TRBD1 (6 bases). This CDR3 has 14 residues. V was shortened by 1 base and J by 8 bases, with 14 bases between the two germline ends. Germline V gene lookup returns CDR1 LGHNA and CDR2 YSLEER. CDR3 DNA sequence: TGCGCCAGCAGCCAAGGGGTGGGGGCGCGGGGCTACACCTTC. Residues: CASSQGVGARGYTF.

The V call is TRBV7-9, the J call TRBJ1-2; possibly TRBD1 for D (6 bases). Trimming removed 5 bases from V and 5 bases from J, with 12 bases in between. This CDR3 is built from 13 residues. The germline V gene has CDR1 SEHNR and CDR2 FQNEAQ (reference sequence). CDR3 in amino acids: CASSEDRLYGYTF. The DNA of the CDR3 is TGTGCCAGCAGCGAGGACAGACTTTATGGCTACACCTTC.

The chain uses TRBV9 and TRBJ1-1; perhaps TRBD1 as D (5 bases). The CDR3 extends over 15 amino acids. CDR1 and CDR2 from the germline V gene are SGDLS and YYNGEE. V dropped 4 bases and J dropped 1 base, with 14 bases sitting between them. Here the CDR3 reads CASSPRSGPNTEAFF. CDR3 nucleotides: TGTGCCAGCAGCCCCAGGTCAGGGCCGAACACTGAAGCTTTCTTT.

V usage is TRBV5-4 and J usage is TRBJ2-7, with D tentatively TRBD2 (6 bases). CDR1 and CDR2 from the germline V gene are SGHNT and YYREEE (reference sequence). Trimming left V 3 bases short and J 6 bases short, with 13 bases between. The CDR3 runs to 13 residues. The DNA of the CDR3 is TGTGCCAGCAGCTCCCGACTAGTCGGCGAGCAGTACTTC. Its translation is CASSSRLVGEQYF.

The V and J genes are TRBV3-1 (or the pseudogene TRBV3-2) and TRBJ2-5, with 7 bases identical to TRBD1. Germline values: CDR1 LGHDT, CDR2 YNNKEL (reference sequence). The CDR3 covers 14 residues. V lost 8 bases, J lost 2 bases, and 8 bases stayed unmatched. The CDR3 nucleotides read TGTGCCAGCGTATCCGGGACAGAGCAAGAGACCCAGTACTTC. This gives the protein CASVSGTEQETQYF.

The chain recombines TRBV6-2 or TRBV6-3 with TRBJ2-3; TRBD1 agrees at 7 bases. Unmatched junction bases numbered 9, after V lost 5 bases and J lost 4 bases. This CDR3 has 15 amino acids. Germline CDR1 and CDR2: MNHEY and SVGEGT. This CDR3 is CASSPRLRGPDTQYF. CDR3 DNA sequence: TGTGCCAGCAGTCCCCGATTGAGGGGGCCAGATACGCAGTATTTT.

V gene TRBV4-2 combines with J gene TRBJ1-6; D possibly corresponds to TRBD1 (6 bases). CDR1 and CDR2 from the germline V gene are LGHNA and YNFKEQ. CDR3 length: 19 amino acids. V lost 0 bases and J 0 bases, leaving 15 bases between the germline ends. As DNA, the CDR3 is TGTGCCAGCAGCCAAGATTGGGCGGCGGACAGCTCCTATAATTCACCCCTCCACTTT. Its protein product is CASSQDWAADSSYNSPLHF.

This chain links TRBV6-5 with TRBJ2-4, with 7 nucleotides matching TRBD1. The CDR3 consists of 15 residues. Trimming removed 6 bases from V and 6 bases from J; junction bases left unmatched: 11. The V gene's germline CDR1 is MNHEY and CDR2 SVGAGI. As DNA, the CDR3 is TGTGCCAGCAGCGCCCTCAGGGGGTGGGGAAACATTCAGTACTTC. It is translated as CASSALRGWGNIQYF.

The rearrangement links TRBV4-1 to TRBJ1-3; 7 nucleotides match TRBD1. Germline lookup yields CDR1 MGHRA and CDR2 YSYEKL. This CDR3 is built from 14 residues. After removal of 3 bases from V and 5 bases from J, the junction contained 4 bases not matched to a gene. CDR3 sequence (DNA): TGCGCCAGCAGCCACATGACAGGGAGAAACACCATATATTTT. This gives the protein CASSHMTGRNTIYF.

The chain couples TRBV21-1 to TRBJ1-1; the D call in the table, TRBD1, was not verified against the DNA. TRBV21-1 is a listed pseudogene. There are 10 residues in the CDR3. CDR3 nucleotides: TGTGCCAGCAGCCTTAAGGGGCAGACCTTT. This sequence encodes CASSLKGQTF.

J is TRBJ2-7 and V is TRBV5-1; TRBD2 matches 15 bases. Losses at the gene ends were 4 bases for V and 4 bases for J; bases not matched to a gene: 9. The V gene's germline CDR1 is SGHRS and CDR2 YFSETQ. This CDR3 contains 17 residues. The CDR3 DNA reads as TGCGCCAGCAGCCCGGGACTAGCGGGGGGAATCCGTTACGAGCAGTACTTC. This gives the protein CASSPGLAGGIRYEQYF.

CDR3 sequence (DNA): TGTGCCAGCAGCTTAGAGGGGCCCCCAACTAATGAAAAACTGTTTTTT. Protein sequence: CASSLEGPPTNEKLFF. This chain joins TRBV7-2 and TRBJ1-4; D perhaps matches TRBD1 (5 bases). The CDR3 loop spans 16 amino acids. Germline V gives CDR1 SGHTA, CDR2 FQGNSA. Trimming shortened V by 1 base and J by 0 bases, and 9 bases separated the two germline ends.

This clone occurred a few times. V is TRBV5-4 and J is TRBJ1-1, with a weak D call TRBD1 (5 bases). CDR3 length: 13 residues. Germline V gene lookup returns CDR1 SGHNT and CDR2 YYREEE (reference sequence). The V end lost 4 bases, the J end lost 1 base, and 8 bases lay between the germline ends. CDR3 sequence reads: CASSHTGNTEAFF. The CDR3 DNA is TGTGCCAGCAGCCACACAGGGAACACTGAAGCTTTCTTT.

This rearrangement joins TRBV5-1 to TRBJ1-2, with a possible D match to TRBD1 (5 bases). Germline V lookup: CDR1 SGHRS, CDR2 YFSETQ. V was pared by 3 bases and J by 5 bases, with 11 bases between. The CDR3 runs to 13 residues. In nucleotides, the CDR3 is TGCGCCAGCAGCTCGGAGGGGATTTATGGCTACACCTTC. This encodes CASSSEGIYGYTF.

The V gene is TRBV12-5, the J gene TRBJ2-1; TRBD2 matches at 10 bases. With 1 base clipped from V and 7 bases from J, the junction kept 4 bases outside the gene matches. Germline V lookup: CDR1 LGHNT, CDR2 FRNRAP. CDR3 length: 15 residues. The CDR3 region is CASGLEAGGRNEQFF. CDR3 DNA sequence: TGTGCTAGTGGTTTGGAAGCGGGGGGGCGTAATGAGCAGTTCTTC.

This sequence joins TRBV19 and TRBJ1-3, with D possibly matching TRBD1 (5 bases). This CDR3 contains 15 residues. Trimming cost V 6 bases and J 0 bases, with 12 bases left between them. Germline V gene data show CDR1 as LNHDA and CDR2 as SQIVND (reference sequence). The CDR3 region is CASSDRPNSGNTIYF. The CDR3, as DNA: TGTGCCAGTAGCGACAGACCAAACTCTGGAAACACCATATATTTT.

The CDR3, as DNA: TGTGCCATCAGTGAAGTAGCGGGGGAAGGTAATGAGCAGTTCTTC. Its translation is CAISEVAGEGNEQFF. The chain combines TRBV10-3 with TRBJ2-1, with 9 bases matching TRBD2. The CDR3 spans 15 residues. V shed 3 bases and J 7 bases; nucleotides not matched to a gene: 7. CDR1 ENHRY and CDR2 SYGVKD come from the germline V gene.

The V and J genes are TRBV7-3 and TRBJ2-5; 8 bases match TRBD2. J lost 4 bases, V lost 5 bases, and 9 bases had no gene match. The germline gives CDR1 SGHTA, CDR2 FQGTGA. This CDR3 comprises 15 residues. The CDR3 region is CASSARGGRRETQYF. The CDR3 DNA is TGTGCCAGCAGCGCCCGGGGGGGCCGTAGAGAGACCCAGTACTTC.

This clone showed up just once. V and J are TRBV19 and TRBJ1-1; 8 nucleotides agree with TRBD1. Germline V gene lookup returns CDR1 LNHDA and CDR2 SQIVND (reference sequence). This CDR3 is built from 15 residues. Trimming took 7 bases from V and 0 from J; bases not matched to a gene: 7. CDR3 bases: TGTGCCAGTACCCAGGGGGCGGAATTGAACACTGAAGCTTTCTTT. Its protein is CASTQGAELNTEAFF.

This clone has only one observation. The chain combines TRBV6-1 with TRBJ1-5; D not resolved. Between the trimmed V and J ends, which lost 3 bases and 4 bases, there was a span of 13 bases. The CDR3 length is 15 residues. Germline loops: CDR1 MNHNS, CDR2 SASEGT. CDR3 nucleotides: TGTGCCAGCAGTGATCGAGGGAAAGTGAATCAGCCCCAGCATTTT. Protein sequence: CASSDRGKVNQPQHF.

This clone was seen more than once but under ten times. V is TRBV30 and J is TRBJ1-1; a possible D gene is TRBD1 (5 bases). This CDR3 is built from 14 residues. Germline CDR1 GTSNPN, CDR2 SVGIG (reference sequence). V lost 4 bases to trimming and J lost 1 base, with 13 bases between them. CDR3 coding DNA: TGTGCCTGGAAGGGGTGGGGCACGAACACTGAAGCTTTCTTT. Protein product: CAWKGWGTNTEAFF. The variable domain in full, completed from reference TRBV30 and TRBJ1-1, reads SQTIHQWPATLVQPVGSPLSLECTVEGTSNPNLYWYRQAAGRGLQLLFYSVGIGQISSEVPQNLSASRPQDRQFILSSKKLLLSDSGFYLCAWKGWGTNTEAFFGQGTRLTVV.